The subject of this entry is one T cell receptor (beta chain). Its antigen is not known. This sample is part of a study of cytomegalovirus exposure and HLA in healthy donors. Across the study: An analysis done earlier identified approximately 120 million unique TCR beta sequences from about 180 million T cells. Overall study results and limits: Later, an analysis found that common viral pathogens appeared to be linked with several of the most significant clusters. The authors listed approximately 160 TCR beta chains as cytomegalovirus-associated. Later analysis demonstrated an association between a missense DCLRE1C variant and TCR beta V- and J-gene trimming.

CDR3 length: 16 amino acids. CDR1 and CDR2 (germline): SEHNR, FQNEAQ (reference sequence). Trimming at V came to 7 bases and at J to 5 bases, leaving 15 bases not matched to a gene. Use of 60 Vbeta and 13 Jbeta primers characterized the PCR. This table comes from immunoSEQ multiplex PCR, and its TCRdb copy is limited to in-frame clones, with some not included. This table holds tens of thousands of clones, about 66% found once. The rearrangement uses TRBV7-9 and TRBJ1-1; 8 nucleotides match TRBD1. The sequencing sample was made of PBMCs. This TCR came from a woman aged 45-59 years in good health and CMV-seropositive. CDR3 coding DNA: TGTGCCAGCACAGGAGGGCAGGGGGCAATGTGGACTGAAGCTTTCTTT. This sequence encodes CASTGGQGAMWTEAFF. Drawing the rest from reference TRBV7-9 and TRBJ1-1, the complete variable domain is DTGVSQNPRHKITKRGQNVTFRCDPISEHNRLYWYRQTLGQGPEFLTYFQNEAQLEKSRLLSDRFSAERPKGSFSTLEIQRTEQGDSAMYLCASTGGQGAMWTEAFFGQGTRLTVV.